This note documents a single T cell receptor beta chain sequence. This clonotype was detected many times. Its target antigen remains unknown. No much larger clone exists at a distance of one base, and base qualities are not known. This record belongs to a study of T cell repertoires in cytomegalovirus infection (dated by TCRdb to about 2019). Study-wide context: Donor HLA type was relevant to the analysis, because carriage of CMV infection together with the matching HLA type was indicated by public TCR beta signatures. General study outcomes and caveats: In the ex vivo response, HLA-C-restricted CMV-specific TCR beta clonotypes were dominant, and in two of eight donors the single most frequent clonotype came from this HLA-C-restricted group. Carriers of CMV infection plus the relevant HLA type were discriminated by the cumulative frequency of public TCR beta family members in the study cohort and in an independent approximately 340-donor cohort.

Taken from the germline V gene, the CDR1 and CDR2 loops are SQVTM and ANQGSEA. Trimming leaves V shorter by 6 bases and J shorter by 4 bases, with the junction holding 10 bases beyond the gene matches. There are 14 amino acids in the CDR3, from cysteine to phenylalanine inclusive. Only the CDR3 DNA is retained, 42 bases long and in frame from the first base. The run used an Illumina HiSeq 1500. TCRdb trimmed the raw reads at Q25, called clones with MiXCR and kept productive beta chains. A single entry per CDR3 protein holds the most common genes and DNA from its merged rows. This sample has about 260,000 distinct CDR3 sequences in its table, and approximately 14% of those were observed once. The ten largest clones take up 7% to 9.5% of the sample.

The clonotype was recovered from a human donor in good health (CMV status not recorded). Some clones in this sample may be carry-over from other donors' samples. The chain is made from TRBV29-1 and TRBJ2-7, with 9 middle bases fitting TRBD2. What was sequenced was PBMCs. CDR3 reads: CSVEKGTSNYEQYF. The nucleotide sequence reads TGCAGCGTGGAAAAAGGGACTAGCAATTACGAGCAGTACTTC.